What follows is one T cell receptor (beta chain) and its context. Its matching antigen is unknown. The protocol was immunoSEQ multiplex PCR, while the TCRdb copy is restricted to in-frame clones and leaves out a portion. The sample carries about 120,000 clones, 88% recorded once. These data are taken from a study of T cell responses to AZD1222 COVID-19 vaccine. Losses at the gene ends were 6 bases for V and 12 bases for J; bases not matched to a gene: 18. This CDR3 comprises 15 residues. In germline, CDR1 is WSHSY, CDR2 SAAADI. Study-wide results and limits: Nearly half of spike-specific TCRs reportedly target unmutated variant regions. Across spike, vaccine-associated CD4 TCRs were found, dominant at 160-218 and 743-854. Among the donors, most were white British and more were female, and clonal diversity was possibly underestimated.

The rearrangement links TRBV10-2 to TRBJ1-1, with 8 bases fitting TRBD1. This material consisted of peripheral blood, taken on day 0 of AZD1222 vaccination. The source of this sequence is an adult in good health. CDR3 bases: TGCGCCAGCAGCGCGGACAGGGCAAGTGCCAGGAGGTCTTTCTTT. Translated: CASSADRASARRSFF.